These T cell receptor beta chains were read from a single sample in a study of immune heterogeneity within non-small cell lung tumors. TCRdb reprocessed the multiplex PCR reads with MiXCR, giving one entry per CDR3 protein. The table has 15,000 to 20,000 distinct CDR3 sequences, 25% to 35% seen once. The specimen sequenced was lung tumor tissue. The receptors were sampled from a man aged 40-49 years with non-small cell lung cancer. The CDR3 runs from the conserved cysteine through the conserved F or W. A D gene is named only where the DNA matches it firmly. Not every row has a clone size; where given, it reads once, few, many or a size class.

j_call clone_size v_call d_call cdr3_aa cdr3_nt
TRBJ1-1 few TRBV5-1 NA CASSLAGYTEAFF TGCGCCAGCAGCTTGGCAGGCTACACTGAAGCTTTCTTT
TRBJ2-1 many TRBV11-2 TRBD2 CASSLGGGRRYNEQFF TGTGCCAGCAGCTTAGGAGGCGGGAGGAGGTACAATGAGCAGTTCTTC
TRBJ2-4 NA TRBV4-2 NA CASSQDGVSFQYF TGTGCCAGCAGCCAAGACGGCGTATCTTTTCAGTACTTC
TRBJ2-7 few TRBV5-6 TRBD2 CASIVAGEGYEQYF TGTGCCAGCATAGTGGCGGGAGAAGGTTACGAGCAGTACTTC
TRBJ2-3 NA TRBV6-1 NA CASSWDLTDTQYF TGTGCCAGCAGTTGGGACCTCACAGATACGCAGTATTTT
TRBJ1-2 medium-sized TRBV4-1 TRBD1 CASSHATGTGYTF TGCGCCAGCAGCCACGCGACAGGGACTGGCTACACCTTC
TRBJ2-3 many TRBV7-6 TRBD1 CASSPQGADTQYF TGTGCCAGCAGCCCACAGGGGGCAGATACGCAGTATTTT
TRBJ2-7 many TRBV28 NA CASSFPNSYEQYF TGTGCCAGCAGTTTTCCTAATTCCTACGAGCAGTACTTC
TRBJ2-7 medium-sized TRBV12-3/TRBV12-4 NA CASTQGAGGEQYF TGTGCCTCTACCCAAGGGGCTGGGGGCGAGCAGTACTTC
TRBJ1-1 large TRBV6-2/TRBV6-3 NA CASSGETERTEAFF TGTGCCAGCAGTGGCGAGACAGAGAGGACTGAAGCTTTCTTT
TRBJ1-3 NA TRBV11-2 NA CASSLNFVGGRSENTIYF TGTGCCAGCAGCTTAAACTTTGTCGGGGGTCGATCTGAAAACACCATATATTTT
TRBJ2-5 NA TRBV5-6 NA CASSFLGTGQETQYF TGTGCCAGCAGCTTTCTGGGGACGGGGCAAGAGACCCAGTACTTC
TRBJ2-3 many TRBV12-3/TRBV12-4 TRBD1 CASSLRTGFPDTQYF TGTGCCAGCAGTTTAAGGACAGGGTTCCCAGATACGCAGTATTTT
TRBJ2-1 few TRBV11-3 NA CASSYGAEQFF TGTGCCAGCAGCTACGGGGCTGAGCAGTTCTTC
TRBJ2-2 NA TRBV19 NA CASTRSVTGELFF TGTGCCAGTACGAGGTCGGTCACCGGGGAGCTGTTTTTT
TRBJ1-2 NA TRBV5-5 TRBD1 CASSSHITGGGYTF TGTGCCAGCAGCTCCCATATAACAGGGGGGGGCTACACCTTC
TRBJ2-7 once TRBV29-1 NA CSVGIAQRGTERYF TGCAGCGTAGGTATAGCGCAACGAGGAACCGAGCGGTACTTC
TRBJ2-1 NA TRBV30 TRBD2 CAWTGTSGKLRGSYNEQFF TGTGCCTGGACGGGGACTAGCGGGAAACTAAGGGGCTCCTACAATGAGCAGTTCTTC
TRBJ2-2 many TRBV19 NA CASGFVAGELFF TGTGCCAGTGGCTTTGTAGCCGGGGAGCTGTTTTTT
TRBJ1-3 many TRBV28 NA CASSLRGTGNTIYF TGTGCCAGCAGTTTGAGAGGGACTGGAAACACCATATATTTT
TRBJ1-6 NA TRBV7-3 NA CASIPEGGSPLHF TGTGCCAGCATCCCGGAGGGGGGATCACCCCTCCACTTT
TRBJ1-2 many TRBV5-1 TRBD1 CASSFNQGDYGYTF TGCGCCAGCAGCTTCAATCAGGGGGACTATGGCTACACCTTC
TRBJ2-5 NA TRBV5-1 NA CASSPEEGRETQYF TGCGCCAGCAGCCCAGAGGAGGGGAGGGAGACCCAGTACTTC
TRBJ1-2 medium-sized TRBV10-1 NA CASSRTAPRRANYGYTF TGCGCCAGCAGCCGGACAGCCCCTCGGAGAGCTAACTATGGCTACACCTTC
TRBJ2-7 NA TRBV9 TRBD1 CASSAGAGTGGLEQYF TGTGCCAGCAGCGCGGGCGCCGGGACAGGGGGGTTGGAGCAGTACTTC
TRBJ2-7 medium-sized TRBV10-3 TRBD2 CAISESWRERDEQYF TGTGCCATCAGTGAGTCATGGCGGGAGCGAGACGAGCAGTACTTC
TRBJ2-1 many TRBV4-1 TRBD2 CASSLRAGGRGRTYNEQFF TGCGCCAGCAGCCTCCGGGCGGGAGGGCGCGGTAGGACCTACAATGAGCAGTTCTTC
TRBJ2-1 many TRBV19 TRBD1 CASSIDPGTGNNEQFF TGTGCCAGTAGTATAGACCCAGGGACAGGGAACAATGAGCAGTTCTTC
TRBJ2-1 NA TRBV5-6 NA CASSFLGPYNEQFF TGTGCCAGCAGCTTTTTAGGGCCCTACAATGAGCAGTTCTTC
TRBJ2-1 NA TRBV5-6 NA CASSPAQYNDQFF TGTGCCAGCAGCCCCGCCCAGTACAATGATCAGTTCTTC
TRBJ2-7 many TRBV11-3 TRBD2 CASSSRGTSVAYEQYF TGTGCCAGCAGCTCGCGGGGGACTAGCGTAGCCTACGAGCAGTACTTC
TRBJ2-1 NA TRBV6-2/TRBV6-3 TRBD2 CASSYTAGTSGSYEQFF TGTGCCAGCAGTTACACCGCCGGGACTAGCGGGAGTTATGAGCAGTTCTTC
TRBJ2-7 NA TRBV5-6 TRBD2 CASSFMQTSGREQYF TGTGCCAGCAGCTTCATGCAGACTAGCGGGAGGGAGCAGTACTTC
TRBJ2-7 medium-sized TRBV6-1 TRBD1 CASSPLRQGWYEQYF TGTGCCAGCAGTCCGCTAAGACAGGGTTGGTACGAGCAGTACTTC
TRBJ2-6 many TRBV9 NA CASSPPGSSGANVLTF TGTGCCAGCAGCCCCCCAGGGTCTTCTGGGGCCAACGTCCTGACTTTC
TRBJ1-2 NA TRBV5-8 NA CADDYTFRAAGGYTF TGTGCCGACGACTACACCTTCAGAGCCGCGGGGGGCTACACCTTC
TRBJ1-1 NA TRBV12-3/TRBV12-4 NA CASSLTPGIGEAFF TGTGCCAGCAGTTTAACCCCGGGGATCGGCGAGGCTTTCTTT
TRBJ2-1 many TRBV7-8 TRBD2 CASSPRVAGETEQFF TGTGCCAGCAGCCCTAGAGTAGCGGGAGAGACTGAGCAGTTCTTC
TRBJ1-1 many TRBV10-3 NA CAISEARQRSGSEAFF TGTGCCATCAGTGAGGCAAGACAGAGAAGCGGTTCTGAAGCTTTCTTT
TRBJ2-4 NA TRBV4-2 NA CASSQELAGRAKNIQYF TGTGCCAGCAGCCAAGAGCTTGCGGGTAGGGCCAAAAACATTCAGTACTTC
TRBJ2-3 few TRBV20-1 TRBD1 CSALQGALSTDTQYF TGCAGTGCCTTACAGGGGGCGCTCAGCACAGATACGCAGTATTTT
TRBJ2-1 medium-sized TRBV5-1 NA CASSYPSRQWEDEQFF TGCGCCAGCAGCTACCCTAGCAGGCAATGGGAGGATGAGCAGTTCTTC
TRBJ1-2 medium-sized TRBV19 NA CASSNVGGAGGYTF TGTGCCAGTAGTAACGTGGGGGGCGCAGGGGGCTACACCTTC
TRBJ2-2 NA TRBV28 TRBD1 CASKTTGGTYAGELFF TGTGCCAGCAAAACGACAGGGGGCACCTATGCCGGGGAGCTGTTTTTT
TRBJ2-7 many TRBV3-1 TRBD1 CASSQGAGGWEQYF TGTGCCAGCAGCCAAGGGGCAGGGGGCTGGGAGCAGTACTTC
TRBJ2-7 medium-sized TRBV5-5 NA CASSLEGYEQYF TGTGCCAGCAGCTTGGAGGGATACGAGCAGTACTTC
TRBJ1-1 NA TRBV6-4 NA CASSETGTGIKAFF TGTGCCAGCAGTGAAACCGGGACGGGGATAAAAGCTTTCTTT
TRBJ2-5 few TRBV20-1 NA CSASHGGVGQETQYF TGCAGTGCCTCTCATGGGGGAGTGGGACAAGAGACCCAGTACTTC